The 7 T cell receptor beta chains listed next were all sequenced from one sample in a study of blood T cell repertoires in COVID-19. Repertoires were generated with immunoSEQ multiplex PCR, while TCRdb's copy carries only in-frame clones and drops some. This sample has about 230,000 clones, with around four fifths found just once. The material sequenced was peripheral blood. The receptors were gathered from a woman aged 70 to 79 with active or convalescent COVID-19.

The rearrangement links TRBV4-3 to TRBJ1-6, with D tentatively TRBD1 (5 bases). Trimming took 0 bases from V and 7 from J, leaving 16 bases between them. Germline-derived CDR1 and CDR2 are LGHNA and YSLEER. This CDR3 is built from 17 residues. CDR3 in amino acids: CASSQDSGRGWNSPLHF. The CDR3, as DNA: TGCGCCAGCAGCCAAGATTCGGGGAGGGGTTGGAATTCACCCCTCCACTTT.

This clone showed up just once. The V call is TRBV5-1, the J call TRBJ2-3, with 7 nucleotides matching TRBD2. V was clipped by 4 bases and J by 5 bases; unmatched bases: 7. The germline V gene encodes CDR1 SGHRS and CDR2 YFSETQ. This CDR3 is built from 14 residues. In DNA, the CDR3 is TGCGCCAGCAGCAGCGGGGAGGAGGGAGATACGCAGTATTTT. This sequence encodes CASSSGEEGDTQYF.

The chain joins TRBV7-8 to TRBJ2-3; TRBD2 aligns across 7 bases. This CDR3 has 15 residues. Germline assignment: CDR1 SGHVS and CDR2 FQNEAQ. J was trimmed by 5 bases and V by 1 base; bases with no gene match: 6. In DNA, the CDR3 is TGTGCCAGCAGCTTAGATGCGGGAGAGGGAGATACGCAGTATTTT. Translated, it gives CASSLDAGEGDTQYF.

The J gene is TRBJ2-5, the V gene TRBV24-1; TRBD2 is a possible D gene (5 bases). Trimming shortened V by 6 bases and J by 0 bases, and 10 bases separated the two germline ends. This CDR3 contains 14 residues. Germline V CDR1 and CDR2: KGHDR, SFDVKD. The CDR3 loop reads CATSPADYQETQYF. The CDR3 DNA is TGTGCCACCAGTCCGGCGGACTACCAAGAGACCCAGTACTTC.

CDR3 sequence: CAWSPPGLLVTEAFF. DNA of the CDR3: TGTGCCTGGAGTCCCCCGGGACTCCTGGTCACTGAAGCTTTCTTT. J is TRBJ1-1 and V is TRBV30, with D perhaps TRBD1 (5 bases). V shed 2 bases and J shed 4 bases, with 17 bases lying between them. The germline V gene encodes CDR1 GTSNPN and CDR2 SVGIG (reference sequence). This CDR3 region has 15 residues.

The chain joins TRBV28 to TRBJ1-2; 8 bases fit TRBD1. The CDR3 consists of 16 residues. Per the germline V gene, CDR1 is MDHEN and CDR2 is SYDVKM. The V gene end was trimmed by 3 bases and the J gene end by 8 bases; junction bases not matched to a gene: 14. The CDR3 here is CASSLVGRTGQKGYTF. The CDR3 DNA sequence: TGTGCCAGCAGTTTGGTAGGGAGGACAGGGCAAAAGGGCTACACCTTC.

This rearrangement joins TRBV6-5 to TRBJ2-7; D possibly corresponds to TRBD2 (5 bases). The CDR3 spans 12 residues. Germline V lookup: CDR1 MNHEY, CDR2 SVGAGI. V was shortened by 3 bases and J by 6 bases, with 9 bases between the two germline ends. CDR3 coding DNA: TGTGCCAGCAGTTATACGGGGTCCGAGCAGTACTTC. Translated, it gives CASSYTGSEQYF.